What follows describes a single T cell receptor beta chain. This clone appeared once. Its antigen is currently not known. One base away there is no much larger clone; base qualities are not given. The immunoSEQ Assay, a bias-controlled multiplex PCR, was used to amplify TCRbeta CDR3 regions from genomic DNA. Per the source publication's procedure: The number of nucleated cells in each sample was estimated from the amplification of reference gene primers within the assay. Sequence reads were collapsed and filtered to measure the absolute abundance of every unique TCRbeta CDR3 rearrangement. For each sample, productive Simpson clonality was calculated by taking the square root of Simpson's diversity index across productive rearrangements. TCRdb's version of the immuneACCESS table is confined to in-frame rearrangements and falls short of the full clone set. An unresolved V gene accounts for under half of the shortfall where checked; the remainder is of unknown origin. D and trimming come from the DNA, and the V and J calls and clone size come from that table. Within this sample are approximately 250,000 clones, with 75% to 85% of them counted one time only. 9.1% of the sample rests with the top ten.

The sample belongs to a study of blood T cell repertoires in COVID-19 (dated by TCRdb to 2019 to 2021). Background for the entire study: The collaborator samples originated in the United States, Italy and Spain and spanned the acute and convalescent phases of COVID-19. The prospective study material was composed of cDNA or gDNA derived from T cells, B-cell-depleted T cells, or PBMCs. Subjects who had been exposed to COVID-19, were actively infected with it, or had recovered from it provided the deeply sampled blood TCRbeta repertoires that made up the dataset. The repertoires were released in a freely available public database intended as a resource for research on the immune response to SARS-CoV-2. The samples were drawn from two sources: the first 160 participants of the ongoing ImmuneRACE study, and 1,200 or so subjects contributed by 6 global collaborators. The sample metadata nearly always contained a de-identified subject ID, COVID-19 status, age in years and sex. Where HLA class I and class II types were available, the types were taken from metadata supplied by the sample provider, not from assay-based typing. Broader findings and caveats from the paper: The quantity of clinical and demographic metadata differed by source and by participant and was supplied without curation.

In the prospective study, participants were about 18 to 95 years old, resided in approximately 22 geographic areas of the United States, and were enrolled through a virtual design. To assign participants to cohorts, the prospective study relied on clinical history that participants themselves reported in a screening survey and a study questionnaire. In the prospective study, mobile phlebotomists collected whole blood, serum and a nasopharyngeal or oropharyngeal swab from each participant. Over a roughly two-month period, participants in the prospective study had the option of providing additional blood draws and questionnaires. Blood samples from the prospective study were shipped frozen or at room temperature prior to DNA extraction. This sequence originates from a woman between 50 and 59 years old with acute COVID-19. The source material was PBMCs or T cells enriched from blood (not recorded which).

The DNA sequence follows: TGTGCCAGTAGTCCACGAGTACAGGGAAATAATTCACCCCTCCACTTT. Translated, this is CASSPRVQGNNSPLHF. The rearranged chain carries TRBV19 and TRBJ1-6; TRBD1 could be the D gene, as 6 bases match. Based on the germline V gene (reference sequence), the CDR1 and CDR2 sequences are LNHDA and SQIVND. At the junction V is shortened by 5 bases and J by 5 bases, with 16 bases in between. Inclusive of the bounding cysteine and phenylalanine, the CDR3 is 16 residues long. Only the CDR3 portion is preserved as DNA: 48 bases, with reading frame beginning at the first base.